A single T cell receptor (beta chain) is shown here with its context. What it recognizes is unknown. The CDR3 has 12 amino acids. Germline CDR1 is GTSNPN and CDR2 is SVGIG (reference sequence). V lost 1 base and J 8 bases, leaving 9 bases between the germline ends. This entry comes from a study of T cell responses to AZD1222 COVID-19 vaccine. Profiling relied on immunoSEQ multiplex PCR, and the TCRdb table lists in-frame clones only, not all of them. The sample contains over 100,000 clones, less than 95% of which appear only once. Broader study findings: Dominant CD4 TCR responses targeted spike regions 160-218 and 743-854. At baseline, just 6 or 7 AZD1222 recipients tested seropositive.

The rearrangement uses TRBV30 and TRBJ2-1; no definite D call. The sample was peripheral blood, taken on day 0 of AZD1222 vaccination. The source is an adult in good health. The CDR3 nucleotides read TGTGCCTGGAGTGGGGCATTCTATGAGCAGTTCTTC. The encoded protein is CAWSGAFYEQFF.